This T cell receptor (beta chain) was captured in a study of T cells in Graves' hyperthyroidism and ophthalmopathy. RNA transcripts served as the template for amplifying TCR beta CDR3 regions. First-round RT-PCR of the TCR CDR3 relied on the HTBI primer set. TCRdb reprocessed the multiplex PCR reads with MiXCR, giving one entry per CDR3 protein. In the table there are hundreds of thousands of distinct CDR3 sequences, approximately 18% of which are singletons. Germline CDR1 and CDR2: SGHRS and YFSETQ. With 4 bases removed from V and 8 bases from J, the gap between germline ends came to 19 bases. The CDR3 is made up of 15 amino acids. A roughly 10 ml volume of fresh peripheral blood provided the PBMCs. Study-wide findings and caveats: In the blood, most expanded thyroid clonotypes above 0.001 appeared as well.

This clonotype was recorded a few times. The antigen remains undetermined. The clonotype comes from a woman in her fifties or sixties with Graves' hyperthyroidism that later progressed to Graves' ophthalmopathy. This chain joins TRBV5-1 and TRBJ2-1; the D gene is possibly TRBD1 (6 bases). Material: blood. The CDR3 DNA sequence: TGCGCCAGCAGCCGCCCGGGACACCCCGGGGATGAGCAGTTCTTC. Protein sequence: CASSRPGHPGDEQFF.